The 16 T cell receptor beta chains given below trace back to one sample, sequenced in a study of identical twins. TCRdb ran MiXCR on the 5' RACE reads and lists one entry per CDR3 protein. The table includes fewer than 250,000 distinct CDR3 sequences, about 7% detected once. These same records also appear under a second study, on yellow fever vaccine responses in identical twins.

The sample taken for sequencing was memory (CD45RO+) T cells sorted from blood. Receptor source: a woman under 30 in good health.

This clonotype showed up many times. The chain links TRBV5-4 to TRBJ1-1; 7 bases fit TRBD1. This CDR3 spans 14 amino acids. From germline, CDR1 is SGHNT and CDR2 YYREEE (reference sequence). The trim removed 2 bases at V and 7 bases at J, leaving 8 bases unmatched. CDR3 in DNA: TGTGCCAGCAGCTTTTACAGGGGTCCCAATGAAGCTTTCTTT. It translates to CASSFYRGPNEAFF.

This clonotype has a single count. The V call is TRBV4-2, the J call TRBJ2-1; 11 nucleotides align to TRBD2. The V gene end was trimmed by 1 base and the J gene end by 9 bases; junction bases not matched to a gene: 11. The CDR3 runs to 17 residues. Germline V gene lookup returns CDR1 LGHNA and CDR2 YNFKEQ. CDR3 DNA: TGTGCCAGCAGCCAAGGCCTAGCGGGGGGCGGAGCTGCTGAGCAGTTCTTC. Protein product: CASSQGLAGGGAAEQFF.

This clonotype was picked up many times. V is TRBV7-2 and J is TRBJ1-2, with a possible D match to TRBD1 (5 bases). With 5 bases removed from V and 5 bases from J, the gap between germline ends came to 15 bases. This CDR3 spans 14 amino acids. Germline V gives CDR1 SGHTA, CDR2 FQGNSA. CDR3 DNA sequence: TGTGCCAGCAGCCTTCCTGGGGCCATTTATGGCTACACCTTC. It translates to CASSLPGAIYGYTF.

This sequence joins TRBV6-1 and TRBJ2-3; TRBD2 agrees at 11 bases. The CDR3 runs 13 residues. The trim removed 10 bases at V and 3 bases at J, leaving 3 bases unmatched. Germline V lookup: CDR1 MNHNS, CDR2 SASEGT. The CDR3, as DNA: TGTGCCACACTAGCGGGAGTGACAGATACGCAGTATTTT. Translating it yields CATLAGVTDTQYF.

The chain couples TRBV4-2 to TRBJ2-7; D unresolved. This CDR3 contains 16 residues. Germline V lookup: CDR1 LGHNA, CDR2 YNFKEQ. The V end was cut by 0 bases, the J end by 2 bases, with 14 bases between. The DNA for the CDR3 is TGTGCCAGCAGCCAAGAAAACCTGAGGACCCCCTACGAGCAGTACTTC. It yields the protein CASSQENLRTPYEQYF.

This clonotype was recorded a few times. The chain is built from TRBV25-1 and TRBJ2-1; 9 nucleotides agree with TRBD1. The length of the CDR3 is 17 residues. V was clipped by 2 bases and J by 4 bases; unmatched bases: 9. CDR1 is MGHDK and CDR2 is SYGVNS in the germline V gene. CDR3 sequence reads: CASSEKAGTGRYNEQFF. DNA of the CDR3: TGTGCCAGCAGTGAAAAGGCCGGGACAGGGAGATACAATGAGCAGTTCTTC.

This clonotype was detected only a few times. The gene calls are TRBV6-5 and TRBJ2-1; 9 bases fit TRBD2. The CDR3 consists of 17 residues. Germline V lookup: CDR1 MNHEY, CDR2 SVGAGI. J was trimmed by 4 bases and V by 4 bases; bases with no gene match: 11. The CDR3 DNA sequence: TGTGCCAGCAGTTCAGATCAGACTAGCGGCAGATACAATGAGCAGTTCTTC. Translated: CASSSDQTSGRYNEQFF.

The rearrangement joins TRBV20-1 to TRBJ1-1, with D maybe TRBD1 (5 bases). CDR1 is DFQATT, CDR2 SNEGSKA, per germline (reference sequence). The CDR3 has 13 residues. The V end lost 5 bases, the J end lost 6 bases, and 16 bases lay between the germline ends. The CDR3 here is CSAPGTLVSEAFF. CDR3 DNA sequence: TGCAGTGCTCCAGGGACTCTGGTGTCTGAAGCTTTCTTT.

This clonotype was detected ten times or more. CDR3 region: CASRRRVSDTQYF. The DNA for the CDR3 is TGTGCCAGTCGACGCCGAGTTTCAGATACGCAGTATTTT. The chain links TRBV6-2 or TRBV6-3 to TRBJ2-3; D is undetermined. The CDR3 extends over 13 amino acids. Germline CDR1 reads MNHEY; CDR2 reads SVGEGT. V dropped 9 bases and J dropped 4 bases, with 14 bases sitting between them.

Ten or more counts support this clonotype. The chain joins TRBV6-5 to TRBJ1-4; D is possibly TRBD1 (5 bases). V lost 2 bases, J lost 5 bases, and 12 bases lay in between. The germline V gene encodes CDR1 MNHEY and CDR2 SVGAGI. The CDR3 is 15 amino acids. CDR3 bases: TGTGCCAGCAGTTACGGGCAGGGATGGAATGAAAAACTGTTTTTT. Amino acids: CASSYGQGWNEKLFF.

The V and J genes are TRBV12-5 and TRBJ2-2; D assignment may be TRBD1 or TRBD2 (6 bases each). V lost 0 bases and J lost 5, with 13 bases in between. Germline V lookup: CDR1 LGHNT, CDR2 FRNRAP. The CDR3 totals 16 residues. The CDR3 protein is CASGLVLRGRTGELFF. CDR3 nucleotides: TGTGCTAGTGGTTTGGTTCTTCGGGGGCGTACCGGGGAGCTGTTTTTT.

V and J are TRBV6-1 and TRBJ2-7, with a weak D call TRBD2 (5 bases). The V and J ends lost 1 base and 2 bases respectively, with 12 bases between them. This CDR3 has 15 amino acids. From germline, CDR1 is MNHNS and CDR2 SASEGT. The CDR3 nucleotides are TGTGCCAGCAGTGAAGTAGGAGGCTTTACCTACGAGCAGTACGTC. Translation: CASSEVGGFTYEQYV.

This clonotype occurred a few times. The chain employs TRBV3-1 and TRBJ2-1; perhaps TRBD2 as D (6 bases). Germline loops: CDR1 LGHDT, CDR2 YNNKEL (reference sequence). The CDR3 contains 15 residues. V lost 5 bases, J lost 6 bases, and 17 bases lay in between. CDR3 DNA sequence: TGTGCCAGCAGCGAAGCTAGCGCGTCCAGCAATGAGCAGTTCTTC. Translated, it gives CASSEASASSNEQFF.

This clonotype was counted many times. This rearrangement joins TRBV18 to TRBJ2-5; D ambiguous. Looked up from germline, CDR1 is KGHSH and CDR2 is LQKENI. Between the trimmed V and J ends, which lost 6 bases and 4 bases, there was a span of 12 bases. The CDR3 is 13 residues long. CDR3 nucleotides: TGTGCCAGCTCGGAAACTTGGGGAGAGACCCAGTACTTC. It translates to CASSETWGETQYF.

The J gene is TRBJ1-1, the V gene TRBV29-1; D is unclear. Per the germline V gene, CDR1 is SQVTM and CDR2 is ANQGSEA. V was pared by 7 bases and J by 3 bases, with 18 bases between. There are 14 residues in the CDR3. CDR3 nucleotides: TGCAGCGCCCGGTGGGCACGAGAGGACACTGAAGCTTTCTTT. This codes for CSARWAREDTEAFF.

This clonotype appeared a few times. The chain joins TRBV29-1 to TRBJ2-3; D could derive from TRBD1 or TRBD2 (5 bases each). Trimming took off 6 bases at V and 4 bases at J, with 11 bases between the two ends. The length of the CDR3 is 12 residues. Germline values: CDR1 SQVTM, CDR2 ANQGSEA. CDR3 sequence reads: CSVDGTPDTQYF. In DNA form, the CDR3 reads TGCAGCGTCGATGGGACCCCAGATACGCAGTATTTT.